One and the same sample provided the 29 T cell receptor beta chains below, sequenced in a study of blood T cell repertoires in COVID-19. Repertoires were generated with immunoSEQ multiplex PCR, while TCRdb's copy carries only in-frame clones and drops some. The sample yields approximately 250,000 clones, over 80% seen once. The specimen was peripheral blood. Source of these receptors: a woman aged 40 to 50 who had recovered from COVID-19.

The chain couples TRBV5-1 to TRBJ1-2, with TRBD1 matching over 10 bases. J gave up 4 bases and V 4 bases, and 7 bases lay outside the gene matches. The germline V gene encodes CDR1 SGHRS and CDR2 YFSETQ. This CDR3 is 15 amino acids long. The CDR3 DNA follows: TGCGCCAGCAGCACGCGGGACAGGGGATCCTATGGCTACACCTTC. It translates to CASSTRDRGSYGYTF. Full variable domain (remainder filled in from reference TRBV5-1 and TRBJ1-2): KAGVTQTPRYLIKTRGQQVTLSCSPISGHRSVSWYQQTPGQGLQFLFEYFSETQRNKGNFPGRFSGRQFSNSRSEMNVSTLELGDSALYLCASSTRDRGSYGYTFGSGTRLTVV.

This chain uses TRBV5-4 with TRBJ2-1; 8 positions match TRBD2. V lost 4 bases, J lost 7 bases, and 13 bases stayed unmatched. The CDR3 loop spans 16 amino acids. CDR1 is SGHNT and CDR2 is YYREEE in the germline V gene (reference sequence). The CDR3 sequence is CASSQIVSGGVNEQFF. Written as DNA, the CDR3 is TGTGCCAGCAGCCAGATTGTCAGCGGGGGAGTAAATGAGCAGTTCTTC.

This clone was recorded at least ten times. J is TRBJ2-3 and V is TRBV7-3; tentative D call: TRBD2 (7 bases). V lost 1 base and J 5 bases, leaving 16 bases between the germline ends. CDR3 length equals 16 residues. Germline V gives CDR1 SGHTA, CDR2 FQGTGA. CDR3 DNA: TGTGCCAGCAGCTTAAGCGGGGCGGGGGCAGGAGATACGCAGTATTTT. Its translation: CASSLSGAGAGDTQYF.

In DNA form, the CDR3 reads TGTGCCAGCAGCTTAGTAGGTACAGGGTTTTGGACAGATACGCAGTATTTT. Amino acid sequence: CASSLVGTGFWTDTQYF. This chain joins TRBV7-8 and TRBJ2-3; tentative D call: TRBD1 (6 bases). The V and J ends lost 1 base and 3 bases respectively, with 17 bases between them. Germline lookup yields CDR1 SGHVS and CDR2 FQNEAQ. The length of the CDR3 is 17 residues.

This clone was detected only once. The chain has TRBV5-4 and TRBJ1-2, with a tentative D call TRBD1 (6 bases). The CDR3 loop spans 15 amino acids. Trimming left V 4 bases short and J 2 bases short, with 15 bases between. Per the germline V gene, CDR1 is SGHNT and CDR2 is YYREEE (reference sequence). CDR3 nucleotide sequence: TGTGCCAGCAGCAATTCGGACAGAGACAACTATGGCTACACCTTC. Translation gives CASSNSDRDNYGYTF.

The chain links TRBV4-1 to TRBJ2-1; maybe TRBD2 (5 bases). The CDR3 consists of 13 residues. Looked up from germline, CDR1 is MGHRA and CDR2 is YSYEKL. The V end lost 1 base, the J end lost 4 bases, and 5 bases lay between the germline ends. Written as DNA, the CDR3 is TGCGCCAGCAGCCAAGCGGGGTACAATGAGCAGTTCTTC. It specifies CASSQAGYNEQFF.

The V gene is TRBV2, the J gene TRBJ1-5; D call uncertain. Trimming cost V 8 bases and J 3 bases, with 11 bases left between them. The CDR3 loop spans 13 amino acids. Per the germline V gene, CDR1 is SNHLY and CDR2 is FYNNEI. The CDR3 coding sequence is TGTGCCAGCGGTGGGGAGATCAATCAGCCCCAGCATTTT. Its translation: CASGGEINQPQHF. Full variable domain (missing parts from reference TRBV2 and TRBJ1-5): EPEVTQTPSHQVTQMGQEVILRCVPISNHLYFYWYRQILGQKVEFLVSFYNNEISEKSEIFDDQFSVERPDGSNFTLKIRSTKLEDSAMYFCASGGEINQPQHFGDGTRLSIL.

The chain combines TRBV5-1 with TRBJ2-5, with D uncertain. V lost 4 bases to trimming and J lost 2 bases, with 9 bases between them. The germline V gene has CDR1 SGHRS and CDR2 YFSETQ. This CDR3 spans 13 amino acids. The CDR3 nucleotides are TGCGCCAGCAGCCCCTCGGTTCAAGAGACCCAGTACTTC. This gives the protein CASSPSVQETQYF.

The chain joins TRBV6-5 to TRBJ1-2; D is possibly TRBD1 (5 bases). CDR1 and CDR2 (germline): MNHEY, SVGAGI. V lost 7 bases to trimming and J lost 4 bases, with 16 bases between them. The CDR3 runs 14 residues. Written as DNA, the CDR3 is TGTGCCAGCAAGAAGGGGCAGGGCTCCTATGGCTACACCTTC. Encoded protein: CASKKGQGSYGYTF.

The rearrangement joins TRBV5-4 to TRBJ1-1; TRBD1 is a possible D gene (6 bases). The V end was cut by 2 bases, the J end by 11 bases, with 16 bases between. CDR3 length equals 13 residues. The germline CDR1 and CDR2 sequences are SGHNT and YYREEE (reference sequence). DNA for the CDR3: TGTGCCAGCAGCTTAGCCCCAGGGGATCTTGCTTTCTTT. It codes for CASSLAPGDLAFF.

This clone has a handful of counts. The CDR3 sequence is CASFLGRGSNQPQHF. CDR3 in DNA: TGTGCCAGCTTTTTGGGCCGCGGGAGCAATCAGCCCCAGCATTTT. This rearrangement joins TRBV6-5 to TRBJ1-5, with D hard to call. V lost 8 bases, J lost 1 base, and 15 bases lay in between. Germline lookup yields CDR1 MNHEY and CDR2 SVGAGI. The CDR3 contains 15 residues.

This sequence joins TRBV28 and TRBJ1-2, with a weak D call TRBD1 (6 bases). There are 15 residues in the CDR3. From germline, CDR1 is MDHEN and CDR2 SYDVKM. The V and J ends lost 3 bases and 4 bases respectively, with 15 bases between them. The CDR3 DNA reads TGTGCCAGCAGTTTGCCTCGCAGGGGTCTCTATGGCTACACCTTC. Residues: CASSLPRRGLYGYTF.

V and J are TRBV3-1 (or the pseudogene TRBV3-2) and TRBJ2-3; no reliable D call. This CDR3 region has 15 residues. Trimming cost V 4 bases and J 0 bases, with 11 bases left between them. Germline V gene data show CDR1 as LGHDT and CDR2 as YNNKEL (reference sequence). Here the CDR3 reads CASSRLFASTDTQYF. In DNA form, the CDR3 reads TGTGCCAGCAGCCGACTCTTTGCTAGCACAGATACGCAGTATTTT.

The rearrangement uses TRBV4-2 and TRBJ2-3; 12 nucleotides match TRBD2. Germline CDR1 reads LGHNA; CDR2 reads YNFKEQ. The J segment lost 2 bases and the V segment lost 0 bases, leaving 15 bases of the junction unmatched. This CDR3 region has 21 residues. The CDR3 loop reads CASSQDGSGLGLAGFTDTQYF. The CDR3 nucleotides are TGTGCCAGCAGCCAAGATGGCTCCGGACTCGGACTAGCGGGGTTCACAGATACGCAGTATTTT.

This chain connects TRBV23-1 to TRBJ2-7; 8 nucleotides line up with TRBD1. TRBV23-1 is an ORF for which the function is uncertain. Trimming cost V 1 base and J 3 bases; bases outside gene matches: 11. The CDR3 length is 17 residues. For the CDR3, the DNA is TGCGCCAGCAGTCAATATCCAGGGGGCGCGGTATACTACGAGCAGTACTTC. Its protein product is CASSQYPGGAVYYEQYF.

Here the CDR3 reads CATSRDRGDEQYF. CDR3 bases: TGTGCCACCAGCAGAGATCGGGGGGACGAGCAGTACTTC. The chain employs TRBV15 and TRBJ2-7; 7 nucleotides agree with TRBD2. J gave up 5 bases and V 0 bases, and 1 base lay outside the gene matches. The germline gives CDR1 LNHNV, CDR2 YYDKDF (reference sequence). The CDR3 is made up of 13 amino acids.

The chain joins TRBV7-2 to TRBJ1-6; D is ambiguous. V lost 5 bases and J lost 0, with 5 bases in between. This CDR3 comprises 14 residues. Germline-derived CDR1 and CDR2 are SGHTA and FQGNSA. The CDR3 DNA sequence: TGTGCCAGCAGCCAAAACTCCTATAATTCACCCCTCCACTTT. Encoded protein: CASSQNSYNSPLHF.

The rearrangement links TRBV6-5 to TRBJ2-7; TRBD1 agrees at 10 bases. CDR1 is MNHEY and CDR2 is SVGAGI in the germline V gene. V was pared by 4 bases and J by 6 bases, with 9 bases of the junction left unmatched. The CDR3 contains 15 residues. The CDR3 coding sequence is TGTGCCAGCAGTTTTCAGACGACAGGGGGCACCGAGCAGTACTTC. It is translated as CASSFQTTGGTEQYF.

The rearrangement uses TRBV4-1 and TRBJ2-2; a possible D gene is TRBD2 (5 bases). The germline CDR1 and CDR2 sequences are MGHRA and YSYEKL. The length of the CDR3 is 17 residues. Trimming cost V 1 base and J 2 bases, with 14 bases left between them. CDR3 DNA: TGCGCCAGCAGCCAAGGCGGGCTAGCCCTAAACACCGGGGAGCTGTTTTTT. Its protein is CASSQGGLALNTGELFF.

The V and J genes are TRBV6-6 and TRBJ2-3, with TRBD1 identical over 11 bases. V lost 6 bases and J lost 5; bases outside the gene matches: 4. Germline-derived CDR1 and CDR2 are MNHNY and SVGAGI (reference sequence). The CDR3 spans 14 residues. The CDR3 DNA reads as TGTGCCAGCAGCACGGGACAGGGGGTAGATACGCAGTATTTT. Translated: CASSTGQGVDTQYF.

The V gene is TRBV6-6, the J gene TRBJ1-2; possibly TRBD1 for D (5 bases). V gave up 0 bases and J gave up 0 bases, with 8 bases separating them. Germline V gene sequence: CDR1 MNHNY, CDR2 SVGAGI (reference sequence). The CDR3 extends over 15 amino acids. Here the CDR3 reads CASSYSDKSNYGYTF. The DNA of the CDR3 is TGTGCCAGCAGTTACTCGGACAAGTCTAACTATGGCTACACCTTC.

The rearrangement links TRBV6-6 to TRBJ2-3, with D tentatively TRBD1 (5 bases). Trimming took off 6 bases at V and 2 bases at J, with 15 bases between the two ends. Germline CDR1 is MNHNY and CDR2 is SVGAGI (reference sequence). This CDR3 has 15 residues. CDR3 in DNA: TGTGCCAGCAGACCGAGTGACAGTTCCACAGATACGCAGTATTTT. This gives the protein CASRPSDSSTDTQYF.

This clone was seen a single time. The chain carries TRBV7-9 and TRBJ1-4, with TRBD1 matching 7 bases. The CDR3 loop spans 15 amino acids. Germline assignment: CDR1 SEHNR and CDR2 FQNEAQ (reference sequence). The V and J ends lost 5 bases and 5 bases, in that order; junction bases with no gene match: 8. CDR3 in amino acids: CASSRGGSLNEKLFF. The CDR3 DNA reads TGTGCCAGCAGCCGAGGGGGCAGTTTGAATGAAAAACTGTTTTTT.

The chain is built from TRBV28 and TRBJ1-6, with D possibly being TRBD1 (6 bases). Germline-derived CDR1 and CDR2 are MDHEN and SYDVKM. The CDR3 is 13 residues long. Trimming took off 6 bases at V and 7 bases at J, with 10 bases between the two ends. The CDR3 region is CASSRTVNSPLHF. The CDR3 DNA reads TGTGCCAGCAGCAGGACAGTCAATTCACCCCTCCACTTT.

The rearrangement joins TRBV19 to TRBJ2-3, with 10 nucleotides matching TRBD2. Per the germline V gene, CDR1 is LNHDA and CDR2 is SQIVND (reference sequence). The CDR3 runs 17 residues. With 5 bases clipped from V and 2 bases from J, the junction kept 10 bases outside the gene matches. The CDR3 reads CASSSSLAGGTTDTQYF. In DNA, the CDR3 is TGTGCCAGTAGTTCTTCCTTAGCGGGGGGCACCACAGATACGCAGTATTTT.

Written as DNA, the CDR3 is TGTGCCAGCAGCTTGGTTGGGGACAGACATAACACCGGGGAGCTGTTTTTT. Amino acids: CASSLVGDRHNTGELFF. The chain couples TRBV5-7 to TRBJ2-2; TRBD1 agrees at 7 bases. TRBV5-7 is given ORF status, its function remaining uncertain. The V segment lost 0 bases and the J segment 2 bases; nucleotides outside the gene matches: 7. The CDR3 loop spans 17 amino acids.

The CDR3 bases are TGCGCCAGCAGCTTGGGCCACGCGGGGAACACAGATACGCAGTATTTT. As protein: CASSLGHAGNTDTQYF. The rearrangement joins TRBV5-1 to TRBJ2-3; D is perhaps TRBD2 (6 bases). The CDR3 extends over 16 amino acids. Germline lookup yields CDR1 SGHRS and CDR2 YFSETQ. The V and J ends lost 0 bases and 2 bases respectively, with 13 bases between them.

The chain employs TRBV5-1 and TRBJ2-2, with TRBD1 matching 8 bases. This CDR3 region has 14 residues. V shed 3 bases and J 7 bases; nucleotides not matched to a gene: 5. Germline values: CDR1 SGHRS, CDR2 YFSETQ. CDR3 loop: CASSSDREVGELFF. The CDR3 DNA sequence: TGCGCCAGCAGCTCGGACAGGGAGGTCGGGGAGCTGTTTTTT.

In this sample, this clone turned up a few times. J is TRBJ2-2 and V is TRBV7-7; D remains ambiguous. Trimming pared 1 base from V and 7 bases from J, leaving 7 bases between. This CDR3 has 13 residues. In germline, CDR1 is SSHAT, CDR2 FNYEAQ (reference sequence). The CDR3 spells CASSLELHGELFF. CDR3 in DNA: TGTGCCAGCAGCTTAGAGCTCCACGGGGAGCTGTTTTTT.